Listed below are T cell receptor beta chains from one sample, sequenced in a study of blood T cell repertoires in COVID-19. Produced via immunoSEQ multiplex PCR; TCRdb's table is partial and in-frame only. The sample consists of tens of thousands of clones, about four fifths of them appearing once. The sample was peripheral blood. These receptors were taken from a human donor in a cohort sampled during active COVID-19. The CDR3 runs from the conserved cysteine through the conserved F or W. Fields, in order: D gene, clone size, J gene, V gene, CDR3 protein, CDR3 DNA. A D gene is named only where the DNA matches it firmly. Size tells how often a clone was seen (once, few, many) or the class of an expanded clone, and some rows leave it out.

TRBD1,NA,TRBJ2-7,TRBV5-1,CASSLAPGQDYEQYF,TGCGCCAGCAGCTTGGCCCCGGGACAGGACTACGAGCAGTACTTC
TRBD1,NA,TRBJ1-5,TRBV19,CASTQTGNQPQHF,TGTGCCAGTACCCAGACAGGGAATCAGCCCCAGCATTTT
TRBD1,NA,TRBJ1-1,TRBV30,CARSTGGTEAFF,TGTGCAAGGAGTACAGGGGGGACTGAAGCTTTCTTT
TRBD1,NA,TRBJ1-4,TRBV28,CASSPPPGGSNNEKLFF,TGTGCCAGCAGTCCACCCCCAGGGGGGTCGAATAATGAAAAACTGTTTTTT
TRBD1,NA,TRBJ2-7,TRBV19,CASSSTGGSYEQYF,TGTGCCAGTAGTTCGACAGGGGGCTCCTACGAGCAGTACTTC
TRBD1,few,TRBJ2-2,TRBV5-4,CASSLGSPQGSELFF,TGTGCCAGCAGCTTGGGTTCACCACAGGGGTCGGAGCTGTTTTTT
NA,NA,TRBJ2-7,TRBV12-3/TRBV12-4,CASRGSAPYEQYF,TGTGCCAGCAGAGGAAGCGCTCCCTACGAGCAGTACTTC
TRBD1,NA,TRBJ2-7,TRBV11-3,CASSFRQTGTGVHEQYF,TGTGCCAGCAGCTTTCGACAAACCGGGACAGGGGTCCACGAGCAGTACTTC
NA,NA,TRBJ2-2,TRBV7-2,CASSLGQNTGELFF,TGTGCCAGCAGCTTAGGGCAAAACACCGGGGAGCTGTTTTTT
NA,NA,TRBJ1-6,TRBV10-1,CASSETGRHNSPLHF,TGCGCCAGCAGTGAGACAGGGAGACATAATTCACCCCTCCACTTT
NA,NA,TRBJ2-7,TRBV2,CASSEQEASAEQYF,TGTGCCAGCAGTGAACAGGAGGCTTCAGCCGAGCAGTACTTC
NA,once,TRBJ1-1,TRBV21-1,CASDITNTEAFF,TGTGCCAGCGACATTACGAACACTGAAGCTTTCTTT